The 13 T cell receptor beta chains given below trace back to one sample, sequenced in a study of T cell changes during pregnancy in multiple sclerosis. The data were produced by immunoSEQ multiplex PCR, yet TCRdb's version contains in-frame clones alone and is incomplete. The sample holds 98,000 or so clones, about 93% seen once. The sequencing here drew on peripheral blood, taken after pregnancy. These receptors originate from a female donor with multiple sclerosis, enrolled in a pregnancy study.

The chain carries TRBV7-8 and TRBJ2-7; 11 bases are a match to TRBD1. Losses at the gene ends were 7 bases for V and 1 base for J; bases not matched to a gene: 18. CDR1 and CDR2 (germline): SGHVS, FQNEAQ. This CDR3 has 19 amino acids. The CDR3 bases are TGTGCCAGCACCCCATTCCCGGGACAGGGGGGCCCAAAATCCTACGAGCAGTACTTC. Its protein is CASTPFPGQGGPKSYEQYF.

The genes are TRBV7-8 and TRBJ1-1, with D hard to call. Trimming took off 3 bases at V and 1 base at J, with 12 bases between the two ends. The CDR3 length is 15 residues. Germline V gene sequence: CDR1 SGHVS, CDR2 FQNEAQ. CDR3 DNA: TGTGCCAGCAGCTTTTTGAGGCGGTCGAACACTGAAGCTTTCTTT. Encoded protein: CASSFLRRSNTEAFF. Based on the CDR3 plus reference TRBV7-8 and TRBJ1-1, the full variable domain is GAGVSQSPRYKVAKRGQDVALRCDPISGHVSLFWYQQALGQGPEFLTYFQNEAQLDKSGLPSDRFFAERPEGSVSTLKIQRTQQEDSAVYLCASSFLRRSNTEAFFGQGTRLTVV.

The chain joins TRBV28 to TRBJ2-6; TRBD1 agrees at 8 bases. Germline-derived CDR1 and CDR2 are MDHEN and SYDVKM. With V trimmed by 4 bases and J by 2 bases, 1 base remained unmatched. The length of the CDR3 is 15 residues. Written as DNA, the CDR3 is TGTGCCAGCAGTTCAGGGGGCCCTGGGGCCAACGTCCTGACTTTC. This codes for CASSSGGPGANVLTF.

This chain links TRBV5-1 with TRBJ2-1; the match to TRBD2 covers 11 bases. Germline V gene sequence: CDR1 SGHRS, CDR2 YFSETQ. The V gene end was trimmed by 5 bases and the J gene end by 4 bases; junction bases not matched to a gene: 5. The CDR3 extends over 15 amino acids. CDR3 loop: CASSPSGRSYNEQFF. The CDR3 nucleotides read TGCGCCAGCAGTCCTAGCGGGAGGAGTTACAATGAGCAGTTCTTC.

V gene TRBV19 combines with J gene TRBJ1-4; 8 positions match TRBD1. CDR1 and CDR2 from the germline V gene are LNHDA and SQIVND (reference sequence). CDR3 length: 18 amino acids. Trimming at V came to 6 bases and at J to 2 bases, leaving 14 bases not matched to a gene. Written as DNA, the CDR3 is TGTGCCAGTAGCCTCCGGACAGGGTCTCCTACCACTAATGAAAAACTGTTTTTT. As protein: CASSLRTGSPTTNEKLFF. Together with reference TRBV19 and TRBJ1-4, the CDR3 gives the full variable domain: DGGITQSPKYLFRKEGQNVTLSCEQNLNHDAMYWYRQDPGQGLRLIYYSQIVNDFQKGDIAEGYSVSREKKESFPLTVTSAQKNPTAFYLCASSLRTGSPTTNEKLFFGSGTQLSVL.

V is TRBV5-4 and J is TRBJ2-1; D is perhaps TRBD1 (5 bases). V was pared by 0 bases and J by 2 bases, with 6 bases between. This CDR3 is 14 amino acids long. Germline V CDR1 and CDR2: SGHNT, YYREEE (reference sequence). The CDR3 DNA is TGTGCCAGCAGCTTGGAGGGGACCTACAATGAGCAGTTCTTC. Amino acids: CASSLEGTYNEQFF.

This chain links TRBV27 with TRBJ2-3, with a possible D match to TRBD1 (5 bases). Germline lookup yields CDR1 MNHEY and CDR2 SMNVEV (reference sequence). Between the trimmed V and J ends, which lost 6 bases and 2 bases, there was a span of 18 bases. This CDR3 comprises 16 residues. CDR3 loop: CASSPKTETSTDTQYF. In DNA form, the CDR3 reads TGTGCCAGCAGCCCAAAGACAGAAACCTCCACAGATACGCAGTATTTT.

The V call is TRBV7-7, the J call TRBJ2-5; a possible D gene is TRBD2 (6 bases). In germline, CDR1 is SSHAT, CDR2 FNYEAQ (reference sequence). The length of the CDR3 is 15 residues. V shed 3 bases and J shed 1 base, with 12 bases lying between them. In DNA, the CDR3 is TGTGCCAGCAGCTTGTCGGCGGGATTCCAAGAGACCCAGTACTTC. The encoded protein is CASSLSAGFQETQYF.

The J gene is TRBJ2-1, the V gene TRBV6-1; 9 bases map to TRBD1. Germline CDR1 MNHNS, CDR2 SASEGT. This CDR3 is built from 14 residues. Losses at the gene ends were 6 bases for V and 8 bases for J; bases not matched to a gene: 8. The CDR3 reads CASRQGAPPDEQFF. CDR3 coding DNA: TGTGCCAGCAGACAGGGGGCACCGCCGGATGAGCAGTTCTTC.

In nucleotides, the CDR3 is TGTGCCAGCAGTTTGGTCAGCTCCTACAATGAGCAGTTCTTC. Amino acids: CASSLVSSYNEQFF. The chain employs TRBV27 and TRBJ2-1; D unclear. From germline, CDR1 is MNHEY and CDR2 SMNVEV (reference sequence). The V end was cut by 3 bases, the J end by 0 bases, with 6 bases between. The CDR3 contains 14 residues.

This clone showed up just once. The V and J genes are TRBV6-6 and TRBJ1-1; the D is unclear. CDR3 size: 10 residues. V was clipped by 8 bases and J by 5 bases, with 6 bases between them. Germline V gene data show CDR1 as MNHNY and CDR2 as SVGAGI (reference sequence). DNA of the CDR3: TGTGCCAGCCGGGATACTGAAGCTTTCTTT. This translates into CASRDTEAFF.

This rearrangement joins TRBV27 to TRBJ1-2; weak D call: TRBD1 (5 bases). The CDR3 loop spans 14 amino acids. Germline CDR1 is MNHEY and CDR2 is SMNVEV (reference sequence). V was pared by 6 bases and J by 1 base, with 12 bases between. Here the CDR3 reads CASRGAQYNYGYTF. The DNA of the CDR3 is TGTGCCAGCAGAGGGGCGCAGTATAACTATGGCTACACCTTC.

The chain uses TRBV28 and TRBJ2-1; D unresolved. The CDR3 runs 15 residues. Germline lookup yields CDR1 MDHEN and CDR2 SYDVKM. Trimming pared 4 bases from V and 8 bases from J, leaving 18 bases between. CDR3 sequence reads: CASSSRALVSHEQFF. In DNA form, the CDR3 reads TGTGCCAGCAGTTCCCGCGCGCTGGTTTCCCATGAGCAGTTCTTC.